Shown below are 8 T cell receptor beta chains from a single sample sequenced in a study of blood T cell repertoires in COVID-19. Generated by immunoSEQ multiplex PCR, the TCRdb table keeps only in-frame clones and is missing some. This sample yields about 300,000 clones, of which about nine tenths are seen a single time; roughly 5.3% belongs to the top ten. The sequencing input was PBMCs or T cells enriched from blood (not recorded which). Receptor source: a man in his fifties or sixties who had recovered from COVID-19.

This chain links TRBV7-9 with TRBJ2-2; the D is unclear. The germline V and J ends were trimmed by 4 bases and 1 base, with 10 bases remaining between them. Germline V gene sequence: CDR1 SEHNR, CDR2 FQNEAQ (reference sequence). This CDR3 has 15 amino acids. CDR3 amino acids: CASSSTELNTGELFF. The DNA of the CDR3 is TGTGCCAGCAGCTCTACAGAGCTGAACACCGGGGAGCTGTTTTTT.

This chain joins TRBV27 and TRBJ1-6; D might be TRBD1 (6 bases). Germline lookup yields CDR1 MNHEY and CDR2 SMNVEV (reference sequence). V shed 7 bases and J shed 0 bases, with 19 bases lying between them. This CDR3 comprises 18 residues. The chain's CDR3 is CASTARGTSSSYNSPLHF. CDR3 in DNA: TGTGCCAGCACCGCGAGAGGGACATCGAGCTCCTATAATTCACCCCTCCACTTT.

The rearrangement joins TRBV2 to TRBJ1-6; D might be TRBD1 (6 bases). The CDR3 has 15 residues. CDR1 is SNHLY, CDR2 FYNNEI, per germline. Trimming took off 7 bases at V and 7 bases at J, with 17 bases between the two ends. The CDR3 spells CASTSGAGGNSPLHF. CDR3 in DNA: TGTGCCAGCACTTCAGGGGCCGGGGGGAATTCACCCCTCCACTTT.

The rearrangement links TRBV19 to TRBJ2-2; D unclear. Germline V gene lookup returns CDR1 LNHDA and CDR2 SQIVND (reference sequence). Trimming removed 6 bases from V and 4 bases from J, with 18 bases in between. The CDR3 is 16 residues long. CDR3 in DNA: TGTGCCAGTAGCAATCAGGTCCCGGTGGCCACCGGGGAGCTGTTTTTT. It specifies CASSNQVPVATGELFF.

The chain has TRBV27 and TRBJ2-1, with 9 bases identical to TRBD2. The CDR3 totals 16 residues. Germline loops: CDR1 MNHEY, CDR2 SMNVEV (reference sequence). Losses at the gene ends were 2 bases for V and 6 bases for J; bases not matched to a gene: 8. In nucleotides, the CDR3 is TGTGCCAGCAGTTTAGCTAGCGGGGTCGGGGCCAATGAGCAGTTCTTC. Protein sequence: CASSLASGVGANEQFF.

Of note for this clone: The junction departs from the called germline gene at one end, perhaps through a read error. This chain uses TRBV28 with TRBJ1-5, with D possibly TRBD1 on 6 matching bases. Germline CDR1 reads MDHEN; CDR2 reads SYDVKM. The CDR3 runs to 15 residues. CDR3 amino acids: CASSSTGSGNPPQHF. The CDR3 bases are TGTGCCAGCAGTTCGACAGGTAGTGGGAATCCGCCCCAGCATTTT.

The chain links TRBV19 to TRBJ2-2, with D perhaps matching TRBD2 (6 bases). Trimming removed 0 bases at V and 0 bases at J, with 8 bases between. Germline V CDR1 and CDR2: LNHDA, SQIVND (reference sequence). This CDR3 region has 16 residues. The CDR3 nucleotides read TGTGCCAGTAGTATAGATGGCGGGACGAACACCGGGGAGCTGTTTTTT. Translation gives CASSIDGGTNTGELFF.

Concerning this clone itself: This sample includes further DNA sequences coding for the same CDR3. The V gene is TRBV6-5, the J gene TRBJ1-3; D uncertain. Between the trimmed V and J ends, which lost 8 bases and 0 bases, there was a span of 5 bases. Germline CDR1 and CDR2: MNHEY and SVGAGI. This CDR3 comprises 12 residues. Here the CDR3 DNA reads TGTGCCAGCCGGAGCTCTGGAAACACCATATATTTT. The encoded protein is CASRSSGNTIYF.